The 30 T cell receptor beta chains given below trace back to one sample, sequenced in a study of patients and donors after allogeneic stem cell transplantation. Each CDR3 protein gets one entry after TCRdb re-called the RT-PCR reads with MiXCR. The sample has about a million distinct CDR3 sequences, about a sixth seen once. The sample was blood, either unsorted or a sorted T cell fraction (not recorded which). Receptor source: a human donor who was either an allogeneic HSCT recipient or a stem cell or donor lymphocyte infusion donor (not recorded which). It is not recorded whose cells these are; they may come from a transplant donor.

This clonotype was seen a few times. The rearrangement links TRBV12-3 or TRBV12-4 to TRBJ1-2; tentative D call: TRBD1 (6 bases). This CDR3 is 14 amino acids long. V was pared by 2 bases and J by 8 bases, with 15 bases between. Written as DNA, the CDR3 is TGTGCCAGCAGTTTAAGTAGGGGGTCTGTGGGCTACACCTTC. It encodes CASSLSRGSVGYTF.

The CDR3 region has the DNA TGTGCCAGCAGCCCCCAGGGTGGCAGTAACTCCTACGAGCAGTACTTC. Its protein is CASSPQGGSNSYEQYF. The chain couples TRBV13 to TRBJ2-7, with D possibly matching TRBD1 (5 bases). The germline V gene encodes CDR1 PRHDT and CDR2 FYEKMQ (reference sequence). V was pared by 5 bases and J by 0 bases, with 17 bases between. This CDR3 is built from 16 residues.

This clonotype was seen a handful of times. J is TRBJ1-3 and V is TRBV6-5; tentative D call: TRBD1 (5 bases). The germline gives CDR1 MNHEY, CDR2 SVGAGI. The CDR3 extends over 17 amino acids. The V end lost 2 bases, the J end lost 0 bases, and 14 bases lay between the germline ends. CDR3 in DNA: TGTGCCAGCAGTTACACAGTACAGGAGACCTCTGGAAACACCATATATTTT. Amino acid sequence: CASSYTVQETSGNTIYF.

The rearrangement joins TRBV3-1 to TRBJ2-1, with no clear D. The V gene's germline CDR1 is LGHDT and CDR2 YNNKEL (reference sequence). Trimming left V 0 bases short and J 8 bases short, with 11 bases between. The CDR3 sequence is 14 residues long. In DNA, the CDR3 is TGTGCCAGCAGCCAAGATAGAGTAGGGTATGAGCAGTTCTTC. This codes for CASSQDRVGYEQFF.

The DNA for the CDR3 is TGTGCCAGCTCACCGGAGCGGGGGGGCACAGATACGCAGTATTTT. Its protein product is CASSPERGGTDTQYF. The rearrangement uses TRBV18 and TRBJ2-3; TRBD2 matches 9 bases. This CDR3 region has 15 residues. Per germline, CDR1 KGHSH and CDR2 LQKENI. The V gene end was trimmed by 3 bases and the J gene end by 1 base; junction bases not matched to a gene: 2.

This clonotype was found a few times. The CDR3 nucleotides read TGTGCCAGCAGCCAAGAAGGACTAGCCCGGTCCAGCGGGGAGCTGTTTTTT. Residues: CASSQEGLARSSGELFF. This chain joins TRBV3-1 and TRBJ2-2, with 8 bases lining up with TRBD2. The CDR3 sequence is 17 residues long. The trim removed 0 bases at V and 7 bases at J, leaving 10 bases unmatched. In germline, CDR1 is LGHDT, CDR2 YNNKEL (reference sequence). Using reference TRBV3-1 and TRBJ2-2 for the parts outside the CDR3, the full variable domain is DTAVSQTPKYLVTQMGNDKSIKCEQNLGHDTMYWYKQDSKKFLKIMFSYNNKELIINETVPNRFSPKSPDKAHLNLHINSLELGDSAVYFCASSQEGLARSSGELFFGEGSRLTVL.

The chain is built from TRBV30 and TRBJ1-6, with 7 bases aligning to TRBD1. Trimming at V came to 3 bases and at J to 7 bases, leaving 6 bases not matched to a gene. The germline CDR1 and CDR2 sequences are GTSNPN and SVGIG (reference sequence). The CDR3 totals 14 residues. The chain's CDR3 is CAWSLGQVNSPLHF. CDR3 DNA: TGTGCCTGGAGCTTAGGACAGGTGAATTCACCCCTCCACTTT.

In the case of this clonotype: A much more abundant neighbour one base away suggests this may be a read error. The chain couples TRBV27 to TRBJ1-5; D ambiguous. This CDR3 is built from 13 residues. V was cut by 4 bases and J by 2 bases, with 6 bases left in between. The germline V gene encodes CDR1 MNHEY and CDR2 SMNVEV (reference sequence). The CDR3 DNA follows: TGTGCCAGCAGTTACAAGGGCAATCAGCCCCAGCATTTT. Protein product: CASSYKGNQPQHF.

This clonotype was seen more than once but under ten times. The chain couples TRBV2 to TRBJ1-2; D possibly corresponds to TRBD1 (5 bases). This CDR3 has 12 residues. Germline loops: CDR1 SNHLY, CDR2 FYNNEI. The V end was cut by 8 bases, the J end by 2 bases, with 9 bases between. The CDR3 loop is CASFRVNYGYTF. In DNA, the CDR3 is TGTGCCAGCTTCAGGGTAAACTATGGCTACACCTTC.

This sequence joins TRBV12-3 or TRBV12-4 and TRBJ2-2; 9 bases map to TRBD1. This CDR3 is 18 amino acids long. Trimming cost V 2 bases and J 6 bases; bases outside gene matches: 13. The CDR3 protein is CASSLSPWDRVSAGELFF. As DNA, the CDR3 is TGTGCCAGCAGTTTATCCCCATGGGACAGGGTTTCGGCCGGGGAGCTGTTTTTT.

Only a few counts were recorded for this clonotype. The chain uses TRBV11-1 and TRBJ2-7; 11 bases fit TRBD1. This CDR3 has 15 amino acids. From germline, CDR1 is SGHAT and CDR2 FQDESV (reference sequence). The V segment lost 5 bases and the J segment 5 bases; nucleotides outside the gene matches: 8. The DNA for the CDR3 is TGTGCCAGCAGCCCTAGGGACAGGGGGTCTGACGAGCAGTACTTC. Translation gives CASSPRDRGSDEQYF.

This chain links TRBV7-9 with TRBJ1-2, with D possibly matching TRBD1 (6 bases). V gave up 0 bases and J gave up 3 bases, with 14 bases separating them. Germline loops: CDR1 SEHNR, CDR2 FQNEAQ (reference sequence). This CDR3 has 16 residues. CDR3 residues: CASSLAHRVGDYGYTF. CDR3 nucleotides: TGTGCCAGCAGCTTAGCGCACAGGGTAGGGGACTATGGCTACACCTTC.

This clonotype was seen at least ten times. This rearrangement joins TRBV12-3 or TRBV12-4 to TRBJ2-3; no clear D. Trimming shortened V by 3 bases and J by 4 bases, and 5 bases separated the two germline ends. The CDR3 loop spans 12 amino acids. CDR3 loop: CASSFVADTQYF. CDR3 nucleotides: TGTGCCAGCAGTTTCGTCGCAGATACGCAGTATTTT.

In DNA, the CDR3 is TGTGCCAGCAGTTTAGGATCTGCCACCAGAGCTTTCTTT. This encodes CASSLGSATRAFF. The V call is TRBV12-3 or TRBV12-4, the J call TRBJ1-1; D uncertain. V was shortened by 1 base and J by 10 bases, with 13 bases between the two germline ends. The CDR3 covers 13 residues.

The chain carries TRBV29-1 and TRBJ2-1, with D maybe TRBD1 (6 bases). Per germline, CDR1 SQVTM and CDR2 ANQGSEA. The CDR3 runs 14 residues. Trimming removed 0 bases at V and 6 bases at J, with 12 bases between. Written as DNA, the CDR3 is TGCAGCGTTGAAGAGGGGGCAGCGGTCAATGAGCAGTTCTTC. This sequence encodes CSVEEGAAVNEQFF.

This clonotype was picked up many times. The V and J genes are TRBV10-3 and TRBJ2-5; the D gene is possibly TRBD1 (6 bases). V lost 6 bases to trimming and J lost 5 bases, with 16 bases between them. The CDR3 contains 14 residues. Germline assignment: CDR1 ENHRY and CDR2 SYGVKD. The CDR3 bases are TGTGCCATCAGCACGGACCTTCAGGGGGAGACCCAGTACTTC. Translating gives CAISTDLQGETQYF.

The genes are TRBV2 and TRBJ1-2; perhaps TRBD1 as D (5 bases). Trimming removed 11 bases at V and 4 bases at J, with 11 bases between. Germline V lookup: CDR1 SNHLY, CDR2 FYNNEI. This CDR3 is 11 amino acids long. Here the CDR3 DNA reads TGTGCCGGGACGGTGGGCTATGGCTACACCTTC. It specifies CAGTVGYGYTF.

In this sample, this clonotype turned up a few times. The CDR3 sequence: CASSGRGTDTQYF. CDR3 coding DNA: TGTGCCTCCTCCGGCCGTGGCACAGATACGCAGTATTTT. The gene calls are TRBV12-3 or TRBV12-4 and TRBJ2-3; D gene uncertain. This CDR3 spans 13 amino acids. V was clipped by 11 bases and J by 1 base, with 13 bases between them.

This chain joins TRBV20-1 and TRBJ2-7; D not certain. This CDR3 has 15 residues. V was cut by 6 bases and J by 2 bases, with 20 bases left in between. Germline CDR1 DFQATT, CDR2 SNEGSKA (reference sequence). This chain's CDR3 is CSAPASGGLTYEQYF. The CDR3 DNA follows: TGCAGTGCCCCGGCCTCTGGCGGTTTAACCTACGAGCAGTACTTC.

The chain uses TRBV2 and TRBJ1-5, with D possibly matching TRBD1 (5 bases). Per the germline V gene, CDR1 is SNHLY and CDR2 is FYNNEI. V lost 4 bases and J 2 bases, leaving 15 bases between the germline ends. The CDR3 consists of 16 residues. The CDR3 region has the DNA TGTGCCAGCAGTGGCCGGGACCCGGGGGGCAATCAGCCCCAGCATTTT. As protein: CASSGRDPGGNQPQHF.

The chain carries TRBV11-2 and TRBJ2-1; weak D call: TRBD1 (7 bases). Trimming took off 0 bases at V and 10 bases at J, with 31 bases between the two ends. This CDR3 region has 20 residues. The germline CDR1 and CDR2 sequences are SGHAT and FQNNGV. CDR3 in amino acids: CASSLDRQGGLRGAFREQFF. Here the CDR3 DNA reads TGTGCCAGCAGCTTAGATCGTCAGGGGGGATTGCGTGGGGCTTTTAGAGAGCAGTTCTTC.

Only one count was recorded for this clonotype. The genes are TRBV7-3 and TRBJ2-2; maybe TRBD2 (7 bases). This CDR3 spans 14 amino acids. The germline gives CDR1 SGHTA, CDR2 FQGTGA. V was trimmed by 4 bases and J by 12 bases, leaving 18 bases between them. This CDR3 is CASSYPQGGVKLFF. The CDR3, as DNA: TGTGCCAGCAGCTACCCCCAAGGGGGGGTCAAGCTGTTTTTT.

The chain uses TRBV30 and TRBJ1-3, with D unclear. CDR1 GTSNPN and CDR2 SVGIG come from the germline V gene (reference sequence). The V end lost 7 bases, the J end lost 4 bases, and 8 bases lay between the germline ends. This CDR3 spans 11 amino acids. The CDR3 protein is CASNAGNTIYF. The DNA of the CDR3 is TGTGCCTCCAACGCGGGAAACACCATATATTTT.

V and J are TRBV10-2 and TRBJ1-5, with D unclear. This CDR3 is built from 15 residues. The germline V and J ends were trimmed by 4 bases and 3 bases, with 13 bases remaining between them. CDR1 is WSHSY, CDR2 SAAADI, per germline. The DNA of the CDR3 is TGCGCCAGCAGTGGGGTCTCAGATACCAATCAGCCCCAGCATTTT. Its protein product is CASSGVSDTNQPQHF.

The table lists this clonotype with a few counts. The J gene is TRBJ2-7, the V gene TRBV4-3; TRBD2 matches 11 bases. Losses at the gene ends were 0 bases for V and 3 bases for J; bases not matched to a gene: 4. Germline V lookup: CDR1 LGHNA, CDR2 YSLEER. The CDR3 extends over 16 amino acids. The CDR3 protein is CASSQEGLAGGYEQYF. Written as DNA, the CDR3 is TGCGCCAGCAGCCAAGAAGGCCTAGCGGGGGGCTACGAGCAGTACTTC.

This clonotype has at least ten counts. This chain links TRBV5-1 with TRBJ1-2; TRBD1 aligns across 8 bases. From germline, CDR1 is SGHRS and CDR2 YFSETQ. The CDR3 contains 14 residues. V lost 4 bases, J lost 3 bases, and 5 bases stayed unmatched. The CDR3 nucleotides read TGCGCCAGCAGCAGCGGACAGGGCGACTATGGCTACACCTTC. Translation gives CASSSGQGDYGYTF.

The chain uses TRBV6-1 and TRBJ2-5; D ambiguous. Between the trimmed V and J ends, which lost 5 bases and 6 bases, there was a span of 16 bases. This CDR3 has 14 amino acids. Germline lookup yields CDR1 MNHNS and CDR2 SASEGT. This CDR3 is CASSQHAETKTQYF. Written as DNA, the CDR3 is TGTGCCAGCAGTCAACACGCAGAAACAAAGACCCAGTACTTC.

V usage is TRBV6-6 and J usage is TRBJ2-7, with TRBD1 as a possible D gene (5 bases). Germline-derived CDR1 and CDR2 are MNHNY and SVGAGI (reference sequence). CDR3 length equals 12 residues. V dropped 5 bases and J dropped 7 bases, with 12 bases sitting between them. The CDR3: CASSPVYREQYF. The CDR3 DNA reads TGTGCCAGCAGTCCTGTGTACAGGGAGCAGTACTTC.

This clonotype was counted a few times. The CDR3 DNA reads TGTGCCAGCACTGGCGGGGTCGGCTCACCCCTCCACTTT. This translates into CASTGGVGSPLHF. The chain combines TRBV6-1 with TRBJ1-6; D is unresolved. V was trimmed by 7 bases and J by 10 bases, leaving 14 bases between them. The germline CDR1 and CDR2 sequences are MNHNS and SASEGT. The CDR3 runs 13 residues.

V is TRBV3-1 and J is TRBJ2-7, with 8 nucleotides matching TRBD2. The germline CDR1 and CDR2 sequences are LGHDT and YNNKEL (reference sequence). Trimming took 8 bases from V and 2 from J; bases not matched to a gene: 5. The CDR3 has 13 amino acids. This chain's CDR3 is CASWGSGTYEQYF. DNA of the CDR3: TGTGCCAGCTGGGGTAGCGGGACCTACGAGCAGTACTTC.